This T cell receptor (beta chain) was documented in a study of identifying expanded T cells in peripheral blood. The study, taken as a whole, reports: Roughly 1.2 clones differed between technical replicates, versus around 16 and 19 over time.

This clone was counted once. The antigen is undetermined. Deletions cut 5 bases from V and 0 bases from J, with 10 bases between. Looked up from germline, CDR1 is SNHLY and CDR2 is FYNNEI. The CDR3 length is 15 residues. Sequencing was performed with immunoSEQ multiplex PCR; in TCRdb, only in-frame clones are kept and a portion is missing. The table shows fewer than 110,000 clones, with roughly 87% occurring only once. The rearrangement uses TRBV2 and TRBJ2-2; no reliable D call. Material for sequencing was blood. This TCR was sampled from a person aged 18-70 years in good health. Here the CDR3 DNA reads TGTGCCAGCAGTTTCGACAACCCGAACACCGGGGAGCTGTTTTTT. Its translation is CASSFDNPNTGELFF.